This T cell receptor (beta chain) was observed in a study of shared clonotypes between healthy human individuals. Study in general: Three men and a couple of women, aged 18 to 49, were donors.

The method was immunoSEQ multiplex PCR; TCRdb's version includes in-frame clones alone and lacks a portion of them. The sample lists hundreds of thousands of clones; less than 80% were seen once. The sample holds many counts of this clone. Looked up from germline, CDR1 is MGHRA and CDR2 is YSYEKL. The CDR3 sequence is 17 residues long. V shed 1 base and J 5 bases; nucleotides not matched to a gene: 9. The sequencing sample was made of memory CD4+ T cells sorted from blood. Specified subset: CD45RA-negative fraction. The receptor comes from a woman in her twenties or thirties in good health. J is TRBJ2-5 and V is TRBV4-1; TRBD2 matches 11 bases. In DNA form, the CDR3 reads TGCGCCAGCAGCCAAGCTAGCGGGAGGAGGAGTATGGAGACCCAGTACTTC. Protein: CASSQASGRRSMETQYF.